This T cell receptor (beta chain) was retrieved from a study of blood T cell repertoires in COVID-19. Trimming cost V 3 bases and J 7 bases; bases outside gene matches: 7. Germline V gene lookup returns CDR1 MDHEN and CDR2 SYDVKM. The CDR3 is made up of 15 amino acids. Study processing details: The authors estimated nucleated cell counts from reference gene primer amplification. The protocol was immunoSEQ multiplex PCR, while the TCRdb copy is restricted to in-frame clones and leaves out a portion. That table gives V, J and clone size, and the DNA gave D and trimming. The sample shows 200,000 to 250,000 clones, roughly 84% of them seen only once.

Sequenced sample: peripheral blood. The rearrangement uses TRBV28 and TRBJ1-2, with 11 bases matching TRBD1. This TCR derives from a man aged 50-60 years who had recovered from COVID-19. Here the CDR3 DNA reads TGTGCCAGCAGTTTGCTTGGGACAGGGGGGTCTGGCTACACCTTC. Protein product: CASSLLGTGGSGYTF.